Below, 18 T cell receptor beta chains from the same sample are listed, as sequenced in a study of T cells in Graves' hyperthyroidism and ophthalmopathy. RNA transcripts yielded amplified TCR beta CDR3 regions. Initially, a first-round RT-PCR of the TCR CDR3 employed the HTBI primer set. TCRdb analysed the multiplex PCR reads with MiXCR anew, one entry per CDR3 protein. The sample shows approximately 300,000 distinct CDR3 sequences, 15% to 20% of them seen only once. Specimen: blood. Source of these receptors: a man younger than 45 with Graves' hyperthyroidism.

In its sample, this clonotype was seen once. A read error is possible here, since a much larger clone lies one base away. The chain employs TRBV28 and TRBJ1-2, with D perhaps TRBD1 (6 bases). The CDR3 runs 15 residues. Germline values: CDR1 MDHEN, CDR2 SYDVKM. Between the trimmed V and J ends, which lost 2 bases and 2 bases, there was a span of 12 bases. This CDR3 reads CASSLGRGSNYGYTF. The CDR3 DNA follows: TGTGCCAGCAGTTTAGGGAGGGGGAGCAACTATGGCTACACCTTC.

The chain carries TRBV20-1 and TRBJ2-3; 7 bases map to TRBD2. The CDR3 has 14 amino acids. The V and J ends lost 3 bases and 0 bases, in that order; junction bases with no gene match: 3. Germline V gives CDR1 DFQATT, CDR2 SNEGSKA (reference sequence). The CDR3 nucleotides read TGCAGTGCTAGTCTAGCGGAGAGCACAGATACGCAGTATTTT. Protein: CSASLAESTDTQYF.

The sample holds many counts of this clonotype. Here the CDR3 DNA reads TGTGCCAGCTCACAAGATACGCAGTATTTT. Residues: CASSQDTQYF. The chain couples TRBV11-2 to TRBJ2-3; no reliable D call. CDR3 length: 10 amino acids. V was clipped by 8 bases and J by 5 bases, with 5 bases between them. Germline values: CDR1 SGHAT, CDR2 FQNNGV. Supplemented by reference TRBV11-2 and TRBJ2-3, the full variable domain reads EAGVAQSPRYKIIEKRQSVAFWCNPISGHATLYWYQQILGQGPKLLIQFQNNGVVDDSQLPKDRFSAERLKGVDSTLKIQPAKLEDSAVYLCASSQDTQYFGPGTRLTVL.

The genes are TRBV20-1 and TRBJ1-2; a possible D gene is TRBD1 (5 bases). CDR3 length: 12 amino acids. Trimming removed 6 bases from V and 3 bases from J, with 11 bases in between. Germline V CDR1 and CDR2: DFQATT, SNEGSKA (reference sequence). CDR3 residues: CSAPTEDYGYTF. CDR3 nucleotides: TGCAGTGCACCGACAGAGGACTATGGCTACACCTTC.

The chain couples TRBV13 to TRBJ2-7; TRBD2 aligns across 9 bases. V was clipped by 5 bases and J by 7 bases; unmatched bases: 15. Germline loops: CDR1 PRHDT, CDR2 FYEKMQ (reference sequence). This CDR3 spans 16 amino acids. The CDR3 sequence is CASSPGGAGGPGEQYF. CDR3 in DNA: TGTGCCAGCAGCCCAGGTGGTGCGGGAGGGCCTGGGGAGCAGTACTTC.

This clonotype was counted between two and nine times. The junction departs from the called germline gene at one end, perhaps through a read error. The V gene is TRBV19, the J gene TRBJ2-5; TRBD2 is a possible D gene (6 bases). The CDR3 loop spans 16 amino acids. Germline V gene sequence: CDR1 LNHDA, CDR2 SQIVND (reference sequence). CDR3 nucleotide sequence: TGTGCCAGTAGTATTCCCAATCCGGGACGACGGGAGATCCAGTACTTC. It specifies CASSIPNPGRREIQYF.

The chain uses TRBV12-3 or TRBV12-4 and TRBJ2-5; 12 bases are a match to TRBD2. Trimming cost V 6 bases and J 1 base; bases outside gene matches: 6. This CDR3 has 16 amino acids. For the CDR3, the DNA is TGTGCCAGCAGCCGGACTAGCGGGGTACTCCAAGAGACCCAGTACTTC. Translation: CASSRTSGVLQETQYF.

Of note for this clonotype: A much larger clone differs from this one at a single base, so this may be a read error. The gene calls are TRBV5-1 and TRBJ2-1, with 12 bases identical to TRBD2. The CDR3 spans 20 residues. The germline V gene encodes CDR1 SGHRS and CDR2 YFSETQ. CDR3 sequence (DNA): TGCGCCAGCAACTTGGTCCCTTCTAGCGGGAGGGCCTTACCCGGGAATGAGCAGTTCTTC. Protein sequence: CASNLVPSSGRALPGNEQFF.

This clonotype was detected a few times. The CDR3 is CSAALGQYF. In DNA, the CDR3 is TGCAGTGCTGCTCTGGGGCAGTACTTC. The rearrangement uses TRBV20-1 and TRBJ2-7; D not resolved. Germline V gives CDR1 DFQATT, CDR2 SNEGSKA (reference sequence). V gave up 5 bases and J gave up 9 bases, with 8 bases separating them. The CDR3 is 9 amino acids.

This clonotype was counted at least ten times. The V gene is TRBV3-1, the J gene TRBJ2-5; perhaps TRBD2 as D (5 bases). Per the germline V gene, CDR1 is LGHDT and CDR2 is YNNKEL (reference sequence). The CDR3 has 15 residues. Trimming removed 4 bases at V and 1 base at J, with 13 bases between. CDR3 DNA: TGTGCCAGCAGCCTCCGAGGAGCGGTCCAAGAGACCCAGTACTTC. It is translated as CASSLRGAVQETQYF.

This clonotype was found a few times. V is TRBV20-1 and J is TRBJ2-2; the D gene is possibly TRBD1 (6 bases). The CDR3 is 14 amino acids. Germline assignment: CDR1 DFQATT and CDR2 SNEGSKA (reference sequence). V was cut by 3 bases and J by 4 bases, with 12 bases left in between. CDR3: CSASRGSGTGELFF. The CDR3 DNA reads as TGCAGTGCTAGCAGGGGATCGGGCACCGGGGAGCTGTTTTTT.

This clonotype has at least ten counts. This chain links TRBV2 with TRBJ1-5; D gene ambiguous. Trimming stripped 5 bases from V and 0 bases from J, with 8 bases between. Germline CDR1 and CDR2: SNHLY and FYNNEI. The CDR3 totals 14 residues. The CDR3 region has the DNA TGTGCCAGCAGTTTGGACGGTAGCAATCAGCCCCAGCATTTT. Amino acids: CASSLDGSNQPQHF.

The rearrangement joins TRBV7-9 to TRBJ2-1, with D possibly being TRBD2 (6 bases). This CDR3 has 13 residues. Germline loops: CDR1 SEHNR, CDR2 FQNEAQ (reference sequence). Trimming stripped 7 bases from V and 8 bases from J, with 15 bases between. In DNA form, the CDR3 reads TGTGCCAGCACCTTGGCTGGAGGGGATGAGCAGTTCTTC. Protein: CASTLAGGDEQFF.

This clonotype appeared many times. The genes are TRBV24-1 and TRBJ2-1; 9 nucleotides match TRBD1. This CDR3 is built from 17 residues. Germline loops: CDR1 KGHDR, CDR2 SFDVKD. Trimming cost V 4 bases and J 4 bases; bases outside gene matches: 10. DNA for the CDR3: TGTGCCACCAGTGACCCCCTTGGGACAGGGCCATACAATGAGCAGTTCTTC. This sequence encodes CATSDPLGTGPYNEQFF.

About this clonotype itself: This may come from a read error, since a much larger clone is one base off. The chain joins TRBV7-2 to TRBJ2-2; the D gene is possibly TRBD2 (5 bases). Germline V gene sequence: CDR1 SGHTA, CDR2 FQGNSA. The CDR3 spans 12 residues. The CDR3 spells CASSWRTGELLF. CDR3 sequence (DNA): TGTGCCAGCAGCTGGAGAACCGGGGAGCTGCTTTTT. Together with reference TRBV7-2 and TRBJ2-2, the CDR3 gives the full variable domain: GAGVSQSPSNKVTEKGKDVELRCDPISGHTALYWYRQSLGQGLEFLIYFQGNSAPDKSGLPSDRFSAERTGGSVSTLTIQRTQQEDSAVYLCASSWRTGELLFGEGSRLTVL.

This clonotype was recorded a few times. DNA of the CDR3: TGCAGTGCTACCCGGAACTCCTACGAGCAGTACTTC. Its translation: CSATRNSYEQYF. This rearrangement joins TRBV20-1 to TRBJ2-7; no definite D call. The CDR3 length is 12 residues. Trimming stripped 4 bases from V and 0 bases from J, with 7 bases between. The germline V gene encodes CDR1 DFQATT and CDR2 SNEGSKA (reference sequence).

This clonotype appeared many times. The chain joins TRBV27 to TRBJ2-7, with D possibly TRBD2 on 5 matching bases. This CDR3 region has 16 residues. CDR1 is MNHEY, CDR2 SMNVEV, per germline (reference sequence). V gave up 2 bases and J gave up 7 bases, with 21 bases separating them. The CDR3 bases are TGTGCCAGCAGTTTAAGGATCGCCGGCCCTACGGGGGAGCAGTACTTC. Residues: CASSLRIAGPTGEQYF.

This clonotype was observed at least ten times. The genes are TRBV24-1 and TRBJ2-5; possible D gene TRBD1, 6 bases. This CDR3 is built from 14 residues. V shed 4 bases and J shed 1 base, with 9 bases lying between them. Germline V lookup: CDR1 KGHDR, CDR2 SFDVKD. The CDR3 here is CATSDRDTQETQYF. The CDR3 DNA sequence: TGTGCCACCAGTGACCGGGACACCCAAGAGACCCAGTACTTC.